The T cell receptor (beta chain) under discussion was sequenced for a study of blood T cell repertoires in COVID-19 (dated by TCRdb to 2018 to 2021). For the study in its entirety: Samples from collaborators originated in the United States, Italy and Spain and spanned both the acute and convalescent phases of COVID-19. Deeply sampled blood TCRbeta repertoires from subjects exposed to, actively infected with, or recovered from COVID-19 were included in the dataset. A freely available public database, intended as a resource for researchers studying the immune response to SARS-CoV-2, is where the repertoires were released. Where HLA class I and class II types were available, the types were taken from metadata supplied by the sample provider, not from assay-based typing. Sample metadata almost always included a de-identified subject ID, COVID-19 status, age in years and sex. The material from the prospective study consisted of cDNA or gDNA derived from T cells, B-cell-depleted T cells, or PBMCs. The samples were drawn from two sources: the first 160 participants of the ongoing ImmuneRACE study, and 950 to 1,500 subjects contributed by 6 global collaborators.

TCRbeta CDR3 regions were amplified from genomic DNA by means of the immunoSEQ Assay, a bias-controlled multiplex PCR. The paper's data handling went like this. Within the assay, amplification of reference gene primers was used to estimate how many nucleated cells each sample contained. To quantify the absolute abundance of each unique TCRbeta CDR3 rearrangement, sequence reads were collapsed and filtered. For each sample, productive Simpson clonality was calculated by taking the square root of Simpson's diversity index across productive rearrangements. In TCRdb, the immuneACCESS table is reduced to in-frame sequences with V and J assigned. These tables do not hold every clone; where another copy was compared, an unresolved V gene accounts for under half, and the others remain unexplained. The V and J calls and the clone size are those of that table, but D and trimming were determined from the DNA. The sample data list approximately 170,000 clones, and less than 90% of these were observed just once. Of the sample, approximately 8% falls within the top ten clones.

Enrolling through a virtual design, the prospective study's participants ranged in age from about 18 to 89 years and lived across 24 United States geographic areas. To assign participants to cohorts, the prospective study relied on clinical history that participants themselves reported in a screening survey and a study questionnaire. Recovered participants in ImmuneRACE Cohort 3 were defined by two consecutive negative NP/OP PCR tests, clearance by a healthcare professional, or resolution of symptoms. In the prospective study, mobile phlebotomists collected whole blood, serum and a nasopharyngeal or oropharyngeal swab from each participant. Additional blood draws and questionnaires over an approximately two-month period could optionally be provided by prospective study participants. Before DNA extraction, blood samples from the prospective study were shipped at room temperature or frozen. The germline V gene specifies SGHTA as CDR1 and FQGNSA as CDR2. The CDR3 contains 13 residues, cysteine and phenylalanine counted. Of the read, only the CDR3 DNA is kept; its 39 bases are in frame from base 1.

With regard to this clone: The clone's antigen remains unknown. Germline and junction disagree at one end, which may indicate a read error.

Results and caveats for the whole study, not just this receptor: Clinical and demographic metadata were provided uncurated, with the amount varying by source and participant.

The chain was built from TRBV7-2 and TRBJ1-2; possibly the D gene is TRBD1, per 5 matching bases. The source is a woman aged 50 to 65 who had recovered from COVID-19. The material sequenced was PBMCs or T cells enriched from blood (not recorded which). The CDR3 amino acid sequence is: CASSPLPDSIPFF. The DNA sequence is TGTGCCAGCAGCCCGCTTCCCGACAGTATCCCCTTCTTC.